Listed below are T cell receptor beta chains from one sample, sequenced in a study of cytomegalovirus exposure and HLA in healthy donors. This table comes from immunoSEQ multiplex PCR, and its TCRdb copy is limited to in-frame clones, with some not included. In the table there are 210,000 or so clones, around 88% of which are singletons. Input material: PBMCs. These receptors were collected from a woman aged 18-29 years in good health and CMV-seronegative. The CDR3 runs from the conserved cysteine through the conserved F or W. A D gene is named only where the DNA matches it firmly. The listing skips clone size in some rows; elsewhere it reads once, few, many or a size class.

clone_size	v_call	d_call	j_call	cdr3_aa	cdr3_nt
NA	TRBV7-8	NA	TRBJ1-5	CASSLDRQRGNQPQHF	TGTGCCAGCAGCTTAGATAGGCAGAGGGGCAATCAGCCCCAGCATTTT
NA	TRBV27	TRBD1	TRBJ2-1	CASSLTGDNEQFF	TGTGCCAGCAGTTTAACAGGGGATAATGAGCAGTTCTTC
once	TRBV2	NA	TRBJ1-3	CASSEGTPNSGNTIYF	TGTGCCAGCAGTGAAGGGACACCAAACTCTGGAAACACCATATATTTT
NA	TRBV7-9	NA	TRBJ1-1	CASSSLGFGVNTEAFF	TGTGCCAGCAGCTCTCTGGGCTTCGGGGTCAACACTGAAGCTTTCTTT
NA	TRBV5-1	NA	TRBJ2-3	CASSLTGWGRTDTQYF	TGCGCCAGCAGCTTGACAGGGTGGGGGCGCACAGATACGCAGTATTTT
NA	TRBV4-3	NA	TRBJ1-4	CASSQDLGGEKLFF	TGCGCCAGCAGCCAAGATCTGGGAGGAGAAAAACTGTTTTTT
once	TRBV28	TRBD1	TRBJ2-1	CASRTGVYNEQFF	TGTGCCAGCAGAACAGGGGTCTACAATGAGCAGTTCTTC
NA	TRBV23-1	NA	TRBJ2-3	CASSCAGTDTQYF	TGCGCCAGCAGTTGCGCCGGCACAGATACGCAGTATTTT
NA	TRBV27	TRBD1	TRBJ2-1	CASSRQGIYNEQFF	TGTGCCAGCAGTCGACAGGGGATCTACAATGAGCAGTTCTTC
NA	TRBV15	TRBD1	TRBJ2-5	CATSIGDSQETQYF	TGTGCCACCAGCATAGGGGACAGCCAAGAGACCCAGTACTTC
NA	TRBV28	TRBD1	TRBJ2-4	CASSLFATGALNIQYF	TGTGCCAGCAGTTTATTCGCAACAGGGGCCCTAAACATTCAGTACTTC
NA	TRBV9	NA	TRBJ2-2	CASSSRAEGVVGTGELFF	TGTGCCAGCAGCTCCAGAGCCGAGGGAGTAGTTGGCACCGGGGAGCTGTTTTTT
NA	TRBV10-2	NA	TRBJ1-1	CASRSTGLTSNTEAFF	TGCGCCAGCAGGAGCACAGGGTTGACCTCAAACACTGAAGCTTTCTTT
NA	TRBV4-1	TRBD2	TRBJ2-7	CASSRGTSGKGEQYF	TGCGCCAGCAGCCGTGGGACTAGCGGGAAGGGGGAGCAGTACTTC
NA	TRBV4-2	TRBD1	TRBJ1-5	CASSSSEGQGVRRQPQHF	TGTGCCAGCAGCTCCTCCGAGGGACAGGGGGTTAGAAGGCAGCCCCAGCATTTT
NA	TRBV6-5	NA	TRBJ2-5	CASSNGQYQETQYF	TGTGCCAGCAGTAACGGACAGTACCAAGAGACCCAGTACTTC
NA	TRBV6-5	NA	TRBJ2-3	CASSSSPRDTQYF	TGTGCCAGCAGTTCCAGCCCGCGGGACACGCAGTATTTT
NA	TRBV4-2	TRBD2	TRBJ2-3	CASSQVGAGDTDTQYF	TGTGCCAGCAGCCAAGTCGGAGCGGGAGATACAGATACGCAGTATTTT
NA	TRBV10-3	NA	TRBJ1-4	CASGGIDEKLFF	TGTGCCAGCGGGGGGATAGATGAAAAACTGTTTTTT
NA	TRBV11-3	TRBD1	TRBJ2-7	CASSQKTGPSYEQYF	TGTGCCAGCAGCCAGAAGACAGGGCCATCCTACGAGCAGTACTTC
NA	TRBV30	TRBD1	TRBJ1-5	CAWSTGQGAYQPQHF	TGTGCCTGGAGTACCGGACAGGGGGCGTATCAGCCCCAGCATTTT
NA	TRBV18	TRBD1	TRBJ2-3	CASSLIRDRGSPSTDTQYF	TGTGCCAGCTCACTGATCCGGGACAGGGGATCACCTAGCACAGATACGCAGTATTTT
NA	TRBV11-2	TRBD2	TRBJ2-5	CASSSPLAGGQETQYF	TGTGCCAGCAGCTCCCCCCTAGCGGGAGGCCAAGAGACCCAGTACTTC
few	TRBV7-3	TRBD1	TRBJ2-7	CASSTRTGVQSPYEQYF	TGTGCCAGCAGCACGCGGACAGGAGTACAAAGTCCCTACGAGCAGTACTTC
once	TRBV2	NA	TRBJ2-5	CASKGSQETQYF	TGTGCCAGCAAGGGGTCACAAGAGACCCAGTACTTC
NA	TRBV6-1	TRBD1	TRBJ2-5	CASSWGQQETQYF	TGTGCCAGCAGCTGGGGACAGCAAGAGACCCAGTACTTC
NA	TRBV7-2	NA	TRBJ2-7	CASSLELQGYEQYF	TGTGCCAGCAGCTTAGAACTCCAGGGCTACGAGCAGTACTTC
NA	TRBV28	TRBD1	TRBJ1-5	CASRPGQGFNQPQHF	TGTGCCAGCAGACCGGGACAGGGGTTCAATCAGCCCCAGCATTTT
NA	TRBV5-1	NA	TRBJ2-7	CASSPQGYTYEQYF	TGCGCCAGCAGCCCTCAGGGGTATACCTACGAGCAGTACTTC
NA	TRBV14	TRBD1	TRBJ2-3	CASSQEVPGTGGRRDTQYF	TGTGCCAGCAGCCAAGAAGTCCCCGGGACAGGGGGCCGCCGGGATACGCAGTATTTT
NA	TRBV5-4	TRBD2	TRBJ2-1	CASSLRTSGLWAYNEQFF	TGTGCCAGCAGCTTACGGACTAGCGGGCTGTGGGCCTACAATGAGCAGTTCTTC
NA	TRBV28	TRBD1	TRBJ1-2	CASTLQGAKGYTF	TGTGCCAGCACCCTACAGGGGGCCAAGGGCTACACCTTC
NA	TRBV18	NA	TRBJ1-2	CASSPDGSPNYGYTF	TGTGCCAGCTCACCCGACGGGTCTCCTAACTATGGCTACACCTTC
NA	TRBV6-1	NA	TRBJ2-1	CASSATVGVEQFF	TGTGCCAGCAGTGCCACAGTCGGGGTTGAGCAGTTCTTC
NA	TRBV29-1	TRBD1	TRBJ1-1	CSVWGRGSEAFF	TGCAGCGTTTGGGGCAGGGGGTCTGAAGCTTTCTTT
NA	TRBV4-3	TRBD2	TRBJ2-1	CASSYRGEYNEQFF	TGCGCCAGCAGCTACCGGGGGGAGTACAATGAGCAGTTCTTC
NA	TRBV5-1	NA	TRBJ2-3	CASSLEGETDTQYF	TGCGCCAGCAGCTTGGAGGGAGAGACAGATACGCAGTATTTT
NA	TRBV13	TRBD1	TRBJ1-2	CASSPGTGGAISGYTF	TGTGCCAGCAGCCCCGGGACAGGGGGCGCAATATCTGGCTACACCTTC
NA	TRBV6-5	TRBD1	TRBJ2-7	CASKVQGAHSEQYF	TGTGCCAGCAAGGTACAGGGGGCGCATTCCGAGCAGTACTTC
NA	TRBV19	TRBD1	TRBJ2-1	CASSIAWAGGFNEQFF	TGTGCCAGTAGTATCGCTTGGGCAGGGGGTTTCAATGAGCAGTTCTTC
NA	TRBV7-9	TRBD2	TRBJ2-1	CASSLFGAGYSYNEQFF	TGTGCCAGCAGCTTATTTGGAGCGGGATACTCCTACAATGAGCAGTTCTTC
NA	TRBV5-6	TRBD2	TRBJ2-1	CASSLPGGTNEQFF	TGTGCCAGCAGCTTGCCGGGAGGAACCAATGAGCAGTTCTTC
NA	TRBV7-2	NA	TRBJ2-3	CASSLVRVLSDTQYF	TGTGCCAGCAGCTTAGTACGCGTCTTATCAGATACGCAGTATTTT
NA	TRBV28	TRBD2	TRBJ2-5	CASRGGGQETQYF	TGTGCCAGCAGGGGCGGGGGGCAGGAGACCCAGTACTTC
NA	TRBV27	NA	TRBJ2-7	CASSFRQGGTYEQYF	TGTGCCAGCAGTTTTCGCCAGGGGGGAACCTACGAGCAGTACTTC
NA	TRBV4-1	NA	TRBJ2-7	CASSPPAAYEQYF	TGCGCCAGCAGCCCCCCCGCAGCGTACGAGCAGTACTTC
NA	TRBV6-1	NA	TRBJ1-5	CASSEISTGWPRTSNQPQHF	TGTGCCAGCAGTGAAATTTCCACAGGTTGGCCTAGGACGAGCAATCAGCCCCAGCATTTT
NA	TRBV23-1	NA	TRBJ1-2	CASSQSVDRSYGYTF	TGCGCCAGCAGTCAATCGGTTGACAGGTCCTATGGCTACACCTTC
NA	TRBV10-3	TRBD1	TRBJ1-5	CAIKRTGANQPQHF	TGTGCCATCAAGAGGACAGGGGCCAATCAGCCCCAGCATTTT
NA	TRBV19	NA	TRBJ2-3	CASSAEDPTDTQYF	TGTGCCAGTAGTGCGGAGGACCCCACAGATACGCAGTATTTT
NA	TRBV6-4	TRBD2	TRBJ2-3	CASSRTSGTDTQYF	TGTGCCAGCAGTAGGACTAGCGGTACAGATACGCAGTATTTT